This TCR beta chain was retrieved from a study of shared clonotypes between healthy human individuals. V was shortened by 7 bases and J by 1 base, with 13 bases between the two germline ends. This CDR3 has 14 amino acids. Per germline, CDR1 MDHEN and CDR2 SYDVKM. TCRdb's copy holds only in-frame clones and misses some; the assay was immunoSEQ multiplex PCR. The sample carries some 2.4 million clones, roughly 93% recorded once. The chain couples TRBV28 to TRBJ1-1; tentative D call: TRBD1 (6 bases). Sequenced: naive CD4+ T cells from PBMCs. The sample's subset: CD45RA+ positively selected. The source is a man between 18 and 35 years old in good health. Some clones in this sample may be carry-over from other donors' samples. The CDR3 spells CASNYDRQNTEAFF. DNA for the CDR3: TGTGCCAGCAACTACGACAGGCAGAACACTGAAGCTTTCTTT. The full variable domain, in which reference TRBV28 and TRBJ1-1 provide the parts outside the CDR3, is DVKVTQSSRYLVKRTGEKVFLECVQDMDHENMFWYRQDPGLGLRLIYFSYDVKMKEKGDIPEGYSVSREKKERFSLILESASTNQTSMYLCASNYDRQNTEAFFGQGTRLTVV.